This TCR beta chain derives from a study of T cell responses to AZD1222 COVID-19 vaccine. At the level of the study: Analyses pooled second doses at about 4 or about 12 weeks.

Study results and caveats: Unmutated variant regions are reportedly the target of nearly half of TCRs that are spike-specific. Clonal diversity was possibly underestimated; the donors were predominantly white British and more often female. Increases in Spike-specific TCR breadth and depth were seen after two AZD1222 doses.

TCRdb's table, derived via immunoSEQ multiplex PCR, lists solely in-frame clones and lacks some. The data contain roughly 150,000 clones, about 87% of them seen just once; the ten biggest clones take up 2% to 2.5%. CDR1 is SGDLS and CDR2 is YYNGEE in the germline V gene. The CDR3 runs to 13 residues. V shed 4 bases and J shed 2 bases, with 9 bases lying between them. In regard to this clone: Its antigen is undetermined.

The sequenced sample was peripheral blood, obtained on day 0 of AZD1222 vaccination. The TCR comes from an adult in good health. The chain combines TRBV9 with TRBJ1-2; possible D gene TRBD1, 6 bases. As DNA, the CDR3 is TGTGCCAGCAGCCCGGACAGCAACTATGGCTACACCTTC. This sequence encodes CASSPDSNYGYTF. Full variable domain (outside the CDR3, taken from reference TRBV9 and TRBJ1-2): DSGVTQTPKHLITATGQRVTLRCSPRSGDLSVYWYQQSLDQGLQFLIQYYNGEERAKGNILERFSAQQFPDLHSELNLSSLELGDSALYFCASSPDSNYGYTFGSGTRLTVV.